This entry describes one T cell receptor beta chain. Its matching antigen is unknown. The authors divided CD4+ cells into CD45RA+ naive and CD45RA-negative memory subsets. The source of the sample is a study of shared clonotypes between healthy human individuals. Germline V gene data show CDR1 as SNHLY and CDR2 as FYNNEI. This CDR3 has 16 amino acids. The V and J ends lost 3 bases and 5 bases respectively, with 19 bases between them. Findings and limits, study-wide: The sharing of about 5% of naive CD4 clonotypes was seen across a few donors.

Libraries were prepared by immunoSEQ multiplex PCR; TCRdb keeps only in-frame clonotypes and omits some of them. The repertoire holds millions of clones, approximately 93% seen once, with 0.3% to 0.4% in the top ten. This receptor was obtained from a young man in good health. Some clones in this sample may be carry-over from other donors' samples. The sample consisted of naive CD4+ T cells from PBMCs. Specified subset: CD45RA+ positively selected. The rearrangement links TRBV2 to TRBJ2-5; D call uncertain. This chain's CDR3 is CASSDESVRQGETQYF. As DNA, the CDR3 is TGTGCCAGCAGTGATGAGTCGGTCCGGCAAGGGGAGACCCAGTACTTC.